The 27 T cell receptor beta chains given below trace back to one sample, sequenced in a study of cytomegalovirus exposure and HLA in healthy donors. Clones were read by immunoSEQ multiplex PCR, and TCRdb kept only the in-frame ones, dropping some. This table has some 250,000 clones, 90% appearing once. Sequencing was carried out using PBMCs. The receptors here all came from a young woman in good health and CMV-seronegative.

This clone was seen a handful of times. The chain has TRBV10-3 and TRBJ1-1; TRBD1 might be the D (5 bases). Germline CDR1 reads ENHRY; CDR2 reads SYGVKD. The CDR3 totals 13 residues. Trimming left V 11 bases short and J 1 base short, with 14 bases between. CDR3 nucleotides: TGTGCCGTAGGACAATTACCGAACACTGAAGCTTTCTTT. This gives the protein CAVGQLPNTEAFF.

This sequence joins TRBV5-4 and TRBJ2-5, with 14 nucleotides matching TRBD2. V lost 4 bases and J lost 7; bases outside the gene matches: 6. Germline V gives CDR1 SGHNT, CDR2 YYREEE (reference sequence). The CDR3 is made up of 15 amino acids. The CDR3 nucleotides read TGTGCCAGCAGCGTGACTAGCGGGGGGGCGGTGACCCAGTACTTC. Translation gives CASSVTSGGAVTQYF.

The chain recombines TRBV5-4 with TRBJ1-1, with 7 bases identical to TRBD1. V shed 3 bases and J 5 bases; nucleotides not matched to a gene: 4. There are 13 residues in the CDR3. The germline V gene has CDR1 SGHNT and CDR2 YYREEE (reference sequence). CDR3 residues: CASSWAGGTEAFF. The DNA for the CDR3 is TGTGCCAGCAGCTGGGCAGGGGGGACTGAAGCTTTCTTT.

V is TRBV27 and J is TRBJ2-5, with D possibly matching TRBD2 (6 bases). V was clipped by 4 bases and J by 5 bases, with 14 bases between them. The germline V gene has CDR1 MNHEY and CDR2 SMNVEV (reference sequence). The CDR3 sequence is 14 residues long. The CDR3 coding sequence is TGTGCCAGCAGTTCGGGGACTTTCGTGGAGACCCAGTACTTC. Its translation is CASSSGTFVETQYF.

The V and J genes are TRBV7-8 and TRBJ2-3; 7 nucleotides match TRBD1. Germline loops: CDR1 SGHVS, CDR2 FQNEAQ. The CDR3 extends over 17 amino acids. V lost 5 bases and J lost 2; bases outside the gene matches: 13. The CDR3 reads CASSLNLGTAITDTQYF. CDR3 bases: TGTGCCAGCAGCCTAAATTTGGGGACAGCTATCACAGATACGCAGTATTTT.

J is TRBJ2-1 and V is TRBV10-1, with no clear D. V lost 3 bases to trimming and J lost 5 bases, with 8 bases between them. This CDR3 has 13 residues. Germline CDR1 and CDR2: WNHNN and SYGVQD (reference sequence). This CDR3 is CASSDRGHNEQFF. For the CDR3, the DNA is TGCGCCAGCAGTGACCGTGGGCACAATGAGCAGTTCTTC.

The DNA of the CDR3 is TGTGCCAGCAGCCCCTTTTCTGGAAACACCATATATTTT. This codes for CASSPFSGNTIYF. The chain combines TRBV6-6 with TRBJ1-3; D remains ambiguous. Trimming cost V 6 bases and J 1 base, with 7 bases left between them. This CDR3 contains 13 residues. CDR1 and CDR2 from the germline V gene are MNHNY and SVGAGI (reference sequence).

The chain uses TRBV5-1 and TRBJ1-4; tentatively, D is TRBD1 (6 bases). Germline V CDR1 and CDR2: SGHRS, YFSETQ. V was cut by 3 bases and J by 4 bases, with 16 bases left in between. The CDR3 extends over 16 amino acids. In nucleotides, the CDR3 is TGCGCCAGCAGCTCGGAAGCGACAGGATATAATGAAAAACTGTTTTTT. It encodes CASSSEATGYNEKLFF.

The chain recombines TRBV27 with TRBJ2-1, with 7 bases that match TRBD2. The CDR3 loop spans 16 amino acids. After removal of 6 bases from V and 4 bases from J, the junction contained 12 bases not matched to a gene. Germline V gene data show CDR1 as MNHEY and CDR2 as SMNVEV (reference sequence). The DNA of the CDR3 is TGTGCCAGCAGCTACAGTCTAGCGGCAGCTTACAATGAGCAGTTCTTC. It specifies CASSYSLAAAYNEQFF.

The V and J genes are TRBV9 and TRBJ1-1; D not certain. Germline V gives CDR1 SGDLS, CDR2 YYNGEE. The V end was cut by 0 bases, the J end by 5 bases, with 8 bases between. The CDR3 has 13 residues. The CDR3, as DNA: TGTGCCAGCAGCGTAGACGGAGTTACTGAAGCTTTCTTT. It encodes CASSVDGVTEAFF.

The CDR3 DNA sequence: TGTGCCAGCAGCTTAGGACTAGCGGGGGCCGAGGAGACCCAGTACTTC. Its protein product is CASSLGLAGAEETQYF. This rearrangement joins TRBV7-9 to TRBJ2-5; 12 positions agree with TRBD2. V lost 1 base to trimming and J lost 5 bases; unmatched junction nucleotides: 5. CDR1 is SEHNR and CDR2 is FQNEAQ in the germline V gene (reference sequence). The CDR3 runs 16 residues.

V gene TRBV9 combines with J gene TRBJ2-2, with D possibly matching TRBD2 (5 bases). The CDR3 is 15 residues long. The germline V gene has CDR1 SGDLS and CDR2 YYNGEE. V dropped 0 bases and J dropped 4 bases, with 10 bases sitting between them. The CDR3 nucleotides are TGTGCCAGCAGCGTAGAAGAGGGTGGCACCGGGGAGCTGTTTTTT. Translating gives CASSVEEGGTGELFF.

The J gene is TRBJ2-1, the V gene TRBV7-8, with TRBD1 matching 11 bases. The V and J ends lost 1 base and 5 bases, in that order; junction bases with no gene match: 1. The CDR3 contains 15 residues. Germline CDR1 and CDR2: SGHVS and FQNEAQ. Written as DNA, the CDR3 is TGTGCCAGCAGCTTAGGGGACAGGGGGGACAATGAGCAGTTCTTC. It encodes CASSLGDRGDNEQFF.

In nucleotides, the CDR3 is TGCGCCAGCAGCCAAGAAGTATGGGACACCGACCCTTCTAGCACAGATACGCAGTATTTT. Amino acid sequence: CASSQEVWDTDPSSTDTQYF. The chain combines TRBV4-1 with TRBJ2-3; D is possibly TRBD1 (6 bases). The CDR3 runs to 20 residues. V lost 0 bases and J 0 bases, leaving 22 bases between the germline ends. The germline V gene encodes CDR1 MGHRA and CDR2 YSYEKL.

The genes are TRBV5-1 and TRBJ2-5, with TRBD2 matching over 10 bases. Germline CDR1 is SGHRS and CDR2 is YFSETQ. CDR3 length: 15 residues. The J segment lost 5 bases and the V segment lost 1 base, leaving 5 bases of the junction unmatched. CDR3: CASSLSSGRGETQYF. The DNA of the CDR3 is TGCGCCAGCAGCTTGTCGAGCGGGAGGGGCGAGACCCAGTACTTC.

This clone occurred once. Within the sample, other DNA sequences also encode this same CDR3. This chain uses TRBV20-1 with TRBJ1-1; weak D call: TRBD1 (6 bases). The V and J ends lost 1 base and 6 bases respectively, with 6 bases between them. Germline CDR1 DFQATT, CDR2 SNEGSKA (reference sequence). This CDR3 comprises 11 residues. CDR3 residues: CSARAGAEAFF. The CDR3 DNA is TGCAGTGCTAGAGCAGGGGCTGAAGCTTTCTTT.

This clone appeared a few times. CDR3 residues: CASSFGQINQPQHF. Written as DNA, the CDR3 is TGTGCCAGCAGTTTCGGACAAATCAATCAGCCCCAGCATTTT. The rearrangement uses TRBV2 and TRBJ1-5; maybe TRBD1 (5 bases). The CDR3 loop spans 14 amino acids. The germline gives CDR1 SNHLY, CDR2 FYNNEI. Trimming left V 5 bases short and J 3 bases short, with 11 bases between.

The gene calls are TRBV4-1 and TRBJ2-7; possible D gene TRBD1, 5 bases. V was shortened by 1 base and J by 2 bases, with 12 bases between the two germline ends. Germline V gene lookup returns CDR1 MGHRA and CDR2 YSYEKL. The CDR3 has 15 residues. The CDR3 here is CASSQVLDKTYEQYF. Written as DNA, the CDR3 is TGCGCCAGCAGCCAAGTTCTGGACAAGACCTACGAGCAGTACTTC.

The J gene is TRBJ2-5, the V gene TRBV5-6, with 8 bases aligning to TRBD2. Germline CDR1 reads SGHDT; CDR2 reads YYEEEE. Trimming cost V 7 bases and J 5 bases; bases outside gene matches: 4. The CDR3 runs to 12 residues. The CDR3 is CASRGGHETQYF. In DNA, the CDR3 is TGTGCCAGCCGGGGGGGACATGAGACCCAGTACTTC.

V is TRBV5-1 and J is TRBJ2-7; TRBD1 agrees at 10 bases. The germline V gene encodes CDR1 SGHRS and CDR2 YFSETQ. Unmatched junction bases numbered 0, after V lost 0 bases and J lost 6 bases. The CDR3 totals 13 residues. DNA of the CDR3: TGCGCCAGCAGCTTGGGGGACAGGGGCGAGCAGTACGTC. Residues: CASSLGDRGEQYV.

Details on this clone: This same CDR3 is encoded by further DNA sequences in the sample. The gene calls are TRBV9 and TRBJ2-5; tentatively, D is TRBD1 (6 bases). The CDR3 extends over 13 amino acids. Germline lookup yields CDR1 SGDLS and CDR2 YYNGEE. The V and J ends lost 2 bases and 5 bases respectively, with 10 bases between them. The CDR3 DNA reads as TGTGCCAGCAGCGTTGGGGGCGGGGAGACCCAGTACTTC. This sequence encodes CASSVGGGETQYF.

This rearrangement joins TRBV28 to TRBJ2-1; weak D call: TRBD1 (6 bases). There are 15 residues in the CDR3. Germline CDR1 and CDR2: MDHEN and SYDVKM. Trimming left V 6 bases short and J 7 bases short, with 19 bases between. In nucleotides, the CDR3 is TGTGCCAGCAGAACAGACAGTCACGGACAGAATGAGCAGTTCTTC. This sequence encodes CASRTDSHGQNEQFF.

This CDR3 reads CASSLGFPGAYSGANVLTF. The CDR3 coding sequence is TGTGCCAGCAGCTTAGGTTTCCCGGGAGCCTACTCTGGGGCCAACGTCCTGACTTTC. The chain has TRBV7-3 and TRBJ2-6, with D perhaps TRBD2 (6 bases). The CDR3 totals 19 residues. V was shortened by 2 bases and J by 0 bases, with 17 bases between the two germline ends. Germline loops: CDR1 SGHTA, CDR2 FQGTGA. The full variable domain, its missing parts supplied by reference TRBV7-3 and TRBJ2-6, is GAGVSQTPSNKVTEKGKYVELRCDPISGHTALYWYRQSLGQGPEFLIYFQGTGAADDSGLPNDRFFAVRPEGSVSTLKIQRTERGDSAVYLCASSLGFPGAYSGANVLTFGAGSRLTVL.

The rearrangement links TRBV19 to TRBJ1-5; possibly TRBD1 for D (6 bases). The CDR3 covers 15 residues. Looked up from germline, CDR1 is LNHDA and CDR2 is SQIVND (reference sequence). V shed 8 bases and J shed 7 bases, with 21 bases lying between them. The CDR3 spells CASAKDRREQQPQHF. The CDR3, as DNA: TGTGCCAGTGCCAAAGACAGGCGGGAGCAACAGCCCCAGCATTTT.

J is TRBJ1-1 and V is TRBV5-6; weak D call: TRBD1 (5 bases). V was clipped by 5 bases and J by 4 bases, with 21 bases between them. Germline lookup yields CDR1 SGHDT and CDR2 YYEEEE. This CDR3 contains 16 residues. The CDR3 protein is CASSITPGVRSTEAFF. The CDR3 region has the DNA TGTGCCAGCAGTATAACACCGGGGGTTCGTAGCACTGAAGCTTTCTTT.

The chain employs TRBV27 and TRBJ1-1; D gene uncertain. V lost 5 bases and J 6 bases, leaving 22 bases between the germline ends. The CDR3 has 16 residues. Germline V gene sequence: CDR1 MNHEY, CDR2 SMNVEV (reference sequence). The CDR3 reads CASSPAYGVTWAEAFF. The CDR3 DNA reads as TGTGCCAGCAGTCCCGCCTACGGGGTTACATGGGCTGAAGCTTTCTTT.

V gene TRBV27 combines with J gene TRBJ1-6; D not certain. CDR3 size: 15 residues. Germline loops: CDR1 MNHEY, CDR2 SMNVEV (reference sequence). Trimming shortened V by 5 bases and J by 0 bases, and 8 bases separated the two germline ends. The CDR3 protein is CASSPGSSYNSPLHF. CDR3 nucleotides: TGTGCCAGCAGTCCGGGGAGCTCCTATAATTCACCCCTCCACTTT.